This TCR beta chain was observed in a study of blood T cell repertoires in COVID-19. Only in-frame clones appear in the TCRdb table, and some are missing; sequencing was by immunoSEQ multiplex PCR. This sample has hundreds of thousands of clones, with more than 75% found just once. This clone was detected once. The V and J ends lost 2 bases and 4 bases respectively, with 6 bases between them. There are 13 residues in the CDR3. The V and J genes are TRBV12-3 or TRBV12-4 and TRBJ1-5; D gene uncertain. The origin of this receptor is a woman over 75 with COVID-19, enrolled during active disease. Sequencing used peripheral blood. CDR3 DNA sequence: TGTGCCAGCAGTTTACAGGAAAATCAGCCCCAGCATTTT. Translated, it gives CASSLQENQPQHF.